The present T cell receptor (beta chain) was sequenced within a study of cytomegalovirus exposure and HLA in healthy donors. Study-wide results and limits: Subsequent analysis of the roughly 120 validation repertoires found a tendency for first-cohort TCR clusters to co-occur.

As regards this clone: Its antigen remains unidentified.

Method: immunoSEQ multiplex PCR; TCRdb's copy keeps in-frame clones and lacks some. Among more than 100,000 clones listed, around 87% were seen once. The receptor comes from a woman under 30 in good health and CMV-seropositive. Sequenced input: PBMCs.

The CDR3 coding sequence is TGTGCCAGCAGTTTAAGGGGAGCGGGGGCCAAAAACATTCAGTACTTC. Protein: CASSLRGAGAKNIQYF. The chain recombines TRBV6-5 with TRBJ2-4; 7 bases are shared with TRBD2. Germline values: CDR1 MNHEY, CDR2 SVGAGI. V lost 4 bases, J lost 1 base, and 7 bases stayed unmatched. CDR3 length: 16 amino acids.